Presented here are 17 T cell receptor beta chains from one specimen sequenced in a study of sequential checkpoint blockade in melanoma. Treatment indicated: randomized to nivolumab then ipilimumab (arm A) or the reverse (arm B). The protocol was immunoSEQ multiplex PCR, while the TCRdb copy is restricted to in-frame clones and leaves out a portion. The sample lists 30,000 to 35,000 clones; roughly 85% were seen once. Here the sequenced sample was CD8+ T cells sorted from blood (inferred from file names), taken from a patient given nivolumab and ipilimumab in sequence. These receptors were taken from a human donor with melanoma.

The chain is built from TRBV19 and TRBJ1-2; D perhaps matches TRBD1 (5 bases). The germline V gene encodes CDR1 LNHDA and CDR2 SQIVND (reference sequence). The CDR3 has 14 residues. Trimming cost V 2 bases and J 8 bases, with 15 bases left between them. CDR3 in DNA: TGTGCCAGTAGTATAAGAGACAGCTCGCAAGGCTACACCTTC. It specifies CASSIRDSSQGYTF. The full variable domain, completed using reference TRBV19 and TRBJ1-2, is DGGITQSPKYLFRKEGQNVTLSCEQNLNHDAMYWYRQDPGQGLRLIYYSQIVNDFQKGDIAEGYSVSREKKESFPLTVTSAQKNPTAFYLCASSIRDSSQGYTFGSGTRLTVV.

About this clone: Other DNA sequences of this sample code for an identical CDR3. This chain connects TRBV9 to TRBJ1-1; D perhaps matches TRBD1 (5 bases). The CDR3 has 13 amino acids. CDR1 is SGDLS, CDR2 YYNGEE, per germline. The V and J ends lost 2 bases and 3 bases respectively, with 8 bases between them. Written as DNA, the CDR3 is TGTGCCAGCAGCGTTGGGGGGGACACTGAAGCTTTCTTT. Protein: CASSVGGDTEAFF. Looking up the rest from reference TRBV9 and TRBJ1-1 gives the full variable domain: DSGVTQTPKHLITATGQRVTLRCSPRSGDLSVYWYQQSLDQGLQFLIQYYNGEERAKGNILERFSAQQFPDLHSELNLSSLELGDSALYFCASSVGGDTEAFFGQGTRLTVV.

The chain is built from TRBV13 and TRBJ1-2; D remains ambiguous. The CDR3 has 13 residues. The V end was cut by 2 bases, the J end by 6 bases, with 10 bases between. The V gene's germline CDR1 is PRHDT and CDR2 FYEKMQ (reference sequence). The CDR3 bases are TGTGCCAGCAGCTTAAGTTTTGCGGATGGCTACACCTTC. Its protein product is CASSLSFADGYTF. Combining the CDR3 with reference TRBV13 and TRBJ1-2 gives the whole variable domain AAGVIQSPRHLIKEKRETATLKCYPIPRHDTVYWYQQGPGQDPQFLISFYEKMQSDKGSIPDRFSAQQFSDYHSELNMSSLELGDSALYFCASSLSFADGYTFGSGTRLTVV.

This chain joins TRBV30 and TRBJ1-5; possibly TRBD1 for D (5 bases). Germline V lookup: CDR1 GTSNPN, CDR2 SVGIG (reference sequence). The ends were cut back, 4 bases at V and 4 bases at J, with 23 bases in the middle. The CDR3 is 17 residues long. CDR3 DNA: TGTGCCTGGAAGGGCATCTCGTCGACAGAAGAGAATCAGCCCCAGCATTTT. Amino acids: CAWKGISSTEENQPQHF.

In the case of this clone: This sample includes further DNA sequences coding for the same CDR3. V usage is TRBV27 and J usage is TRBJ2-1; no clear D. CDR1 MNHEY and CDR2 SMNVEV come from the germline V gene (reference sequence). The germline V and J ends were trimmed by 4 bases and 4 bases, with 8 bases remaining between them. The CDR3 extends over 13 amino acids. In nucleotides, the CDR3 is TGTGCCAGCAGTTCCAGCAGGTACAATGAGCAGTTCTTC. Protein product: CASSSSRYNEQFF.

The chain carries TRBV9 and TRBJ2-3; the match to TRBD1 covers 7 bases. The CDR3 runs 16 residues. Germline values: CDR1 SGDLS, CDR2 YYNGEE. The J segment lost 2 bases and the V segment lost 0 bases, leaving 6 bases of the junction unmatched. The CDR3 loop reads CASSVGWDSNTDTQYF. CDR3 in DNA: TGTGCCAGCAGCGTAGGATGGGACAGCAACACAGATACGCAGTATTTT.

The chain joins TRBV4-1 to TRBJ1-4; no clear D gene. Between the trimmed V and J ends, which lost 0 bases and 8 bases, there was a span of 13 bases. Germline V gene sequence: CDR1 MGHRA, CDR2 YSYEKL. This CDR3 has 15 amino acids. In DNA form, the CDR3 reads TGCGCCAGCAGCCAAGAAGCCCCGCGGGCGGAAAAACTGTTTTTT. Residues: CASSQEAPRAEKLFF.

The DNA for the CDR3 is TGTGCCAGCAGTGAATGGGAGAGTGGGGCCAACGTCCTGACTTTC. This gives the protein CASSEWESGANVLTF. V gene TRBV2 combines with J gene TRBJ2-6; tentatively, D is TRBD2 (5 bases). Germline V gene lookup returns CDR1 SNHLY and CDR2 FYNNEI. The germline V and J ends were trimmed by 2 bases and 3 bases, with 8 bases remaining between them. This CDR3 region has 15 residues.

V is TRBV27 and J is TRBJ1-1; 7 nucleotides agree with TRBD1. V lost 2 bases, J lost 11 bases, and 17 bases stayed unmatched. CDR1 and CDR2 from the germline V gene are MNHEY and SMNVEV (reference sequence). This CDR3 comprises 16 residues. CDR3 region: CASSLRRPYTGVGAFF. The CDR3 DNA follows: TGTGCCAGCAGTTTACGACGACCCTACACAGGGGTAGGTGCTTTCTTT.

The gene calls are TRBV28 and TRBJ2-1; 9 positions agree with TRBD2. The V gene's germline CDR1 is MDHEN and CDR2 SYDVKM. There are 13 residues in the CDR3. V trimming: 6 bases; J trimming: 7 bases; junction bases outside the gene matches: 4. CDR3 bases: TGTGCCAGCAGACCTAGCGGGAAGAATGAGCAGTTCTTC. It translates to CASRPSGKNEQFF.

J is TRBJ1-1 and V is TRBV4-1; possible D gene TRBD1, 5 bases. The CDR3 length is 17 residues. V gave up 3 bases and J gave up 1 base, with 18 bases separating them. CDR1 is MGHRA and CDR2 is YSYEKL in the germline V gene. CDR3 amino acids: CASSQGHKGQTNTEAFF. CDR3 coding DNA: TGCGCCAGCAGCCAGGGGCACAAAGGGCAGACGAACACTGAAGCTTTCTTT.

The CDR3 nucleotides read TGTGCCACCAGCCTTCTAGCGGGGGCCGGGGAGCTGTTTTTT. Encoded protein: CATSLLAGAGELFF. The chain links TRBV15 to TRBJ2-2; TRBD2 aligns across 10 bases. CDR1 is LNHNV, CDR2 YYDKDF, per germline (reference sequence). CDR3 length: 14 amino acids. Trimming took 5 bases from V and 6 from J; bases not matched to a gene: 3. Filled out from reference TRBV15 and TRBJ2-2, the complete variable domain reads DAMVIQNPRYQVTQFGKPVTLSCSQTLNHNVMYWYQQKSSQAPKLLFHYYDKDFNNEADTPDNFQSRRPNTSFCFLDIRSPGLGDTAMYLCATSLLAGAGELFFGEGSRLTVL.

The chain carries TRBV7-9 and TRBJ1-6, with 8 bases lining up with TRBD1. The length of the CDR3 is 17 residues. The V segment lost 3 bases and the J segment 7 bases; nucleotides outside the gene matches: 11. Germline V gene lookup returns CDR1 SEHNR and CDR2 FQNEAQ (reference sequence). CDR3 residues: CASSFRGGQGGNSPLHF. The CDR3 coding sequence is TGTGCCAGCAGCTTTCGGGGCGGACAGGGAGGAAATTCACCCCTCCACTTT.

This clone was counted a few times. This chain links TRBV7-9 with TRBJ1-2; 9 bases agree with TRBD1. CDR3 length: 15 residues. CDR1 and CDR2 (germline): SEHNR, FQNEAQ (reference sequence). The ends lost 3 bases at V and 8 bases at J; junction bases unmatched: 10. The CDR3 DNA reads as TGTGCCAGCAGCTTCTTAGGGACAGGGCGGCGGGGCTACACCTTC. As protein: CASSFLGTGRRGYTF.

This clone was seen once. The V call is TRBV5-6, the J call TRBJ2-7, with a possible D match to TRBD1 (5 bases). The CDR3 covers 13 residues. V was trimmed by 4 bases and J by 4 bases, leaving 12 bases between them. Germline CDR1 SGHDT, CDR2 YYEEEE. The CDR3 loop is CASSTDSMYEQYF. Written as DNA, the CDR3 is TGTGCCAGCAGCACCGACAGTATGTACGAGCAGTACTTC.

V and J are TRBV9 and TRBJ2-1; D may be TRBD2 (5 bases). The CDR3 loop spans 16 amino acids. Germline values: CDR1 SGDLS, CDR2 YYNGEE. Trimming removed 4 bases from V and 5 bases from J, with 19 bases in between. The CDR3 region has the DNA TGTGCCAGCAGCTCCCTAACCGGGGAACGAGACAATGAGCAGTTCTTC. Its protein product is CASSSLTGERDNEQFF.

The chain has TRBV19 and TRBJ1-5; 7 nucleotides agree with TRBD1. There are 15 residues in the CDR3. Germline CDR1 and CDR2: LNHDA and SQIVND (reference sequence). V lost 6 bases and J lost 5; bases outside the gene matches: 10. CDR3 DNA sequence: TGTGCCAGTAGCAGCGACAGGGAAGGGCATCAGCCCCAGCATTTT. Its translation: CASSSDREGHQPQHF.